This T cell receptor (beta chain) was observed in a study of T cell changes during pregnancy in multiple sclerosis. Sequencing used immunoSEQ multiplex PCR; TCRdb keeps in-frame clones, though not all of them. The profile covers 15,000 to 20,000 clones, with 86% appearing a single time and 5.8% taken by the ten largest. The germline V gene encodes CDR1 LNHDA and CDR2 SQIVND (reference sequence). After removal of 4 bases from V and 4 bases from J, the junction contained 2 bases not matched to a gene. The CDR3 loop spans 13 amino acids. The source is a female donor in good health, enrolled as a control in a pregnancy study. The chain is built from TRBV19 and TRBJ1-1, with 8 bases matching TRBD1. The source material was CD8+ T cells from peripheral blood mononuclear cells, sampled in the third trimester of pregnancy. The CDR3 DNA follows: TGTGCCAGTAGTACAGGGGGCCGCACTGAAGCTTTCTTT. Its protein is CASSTGGRTEAFF. Full variable domain (remainder filled in from reference TRBV19 and TRBJ1-1): DGGITQSPKYLFRKEGQNVTLSCEQNLNHDAMYWYRQDPGQGLRLIYYSQIVNDFQKGDIAEGYSVSREKKESFPLTVTSAQKNPTAFYLCASSTGGRTEAFFGQGTRLTVV.